This TCR beta chain came from a study of molecular identifiers for immune sequencing clone quantification. Previously reported methods and listed TCR primers produced the bulk TCR libraries. TCRdb ran MiXCR on the PCR reads and lists one entry per CDR3 protein. The sample lists some 70,000 distinct CDR3 sequences, about a sixth occurring once. In regard to this clonotype: Its specificity is unknown.

Study findings and constraints: Clone sizes that are highly expanded could be underestimated when identical TCR molecules share a barcode.

This CDR3 is 15 amino acids long. V dropped 4 bases and J dropped 2; count of bases not matched to a gene: 6. The germline V gene encodes CDR1 SGHAT and CDR2 FQNNGV. Based on a CD8+CD4-CCR7+CD45RA+ profile, naive CD8 T cells were sorted. The chain recombines TRBV11-2 with TRBJ2-7; 9 bases align to TRBD1. This sequence originates from a human donor in good health. Some libraries in this study had Jurkat cell RNA spiked in. The sequenced sample consisted of naive CD8+ T cells from blood, with Jurkat cell RNA spiked in. The subset: FACS-sorted CD8+CD4-CCR7+CD45RA+ naive T cells. The CDR3 region has the DNA TGTGCCAGCAGCTCCCCGGGACAGGGAGCCTACGAGCAGTACTTC. Translating it yields CASSSPGQGAYEQYF. The whole variable domain, filled in from reference TRBV11-2 and TRBJ2-7, reads EAGVAQSPRYKIIEKRQSVAFWCNPISGHATLYWYQQILGQGPKLLIQFQNNGVVDDSQLPKDRFSAERLKGVDSTLKIQPAKLEDSAVYLCASSSPGQGAYEQYFGPGTRLTVT.